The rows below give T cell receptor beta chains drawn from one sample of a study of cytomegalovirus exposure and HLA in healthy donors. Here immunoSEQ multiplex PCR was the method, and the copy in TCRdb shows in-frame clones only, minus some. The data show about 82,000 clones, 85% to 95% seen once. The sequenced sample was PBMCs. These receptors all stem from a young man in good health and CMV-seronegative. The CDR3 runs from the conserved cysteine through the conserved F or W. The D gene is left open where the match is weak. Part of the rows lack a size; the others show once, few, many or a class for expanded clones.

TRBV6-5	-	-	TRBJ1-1	CASRAGLIHTEAFF	TGTGCCAGCAGGGCGGGGTTGATCCACACTGAAGCTTTCTTT
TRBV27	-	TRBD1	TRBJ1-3	CASSLSTGGSGNTIYF	TGTGCCAGCAGTTTAAGTACAGGGGGTAGTGGAAACACCATATATTTT
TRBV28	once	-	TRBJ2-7	CASSAAFTGSYEQYF	TGTGCCAGCAGTGCCGCATTTACAGGGTCCTACGAGCAGTACTTC
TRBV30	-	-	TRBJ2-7	CAWRGEFRESLGQYF	TGTGCCTGGAGAGGGGAATTCCGGGAGTCTCTCGGGCAGTACTTC
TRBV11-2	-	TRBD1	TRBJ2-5	CASSPGTGKTQYF	TGTGCCAGCAGCCCAGGGACAGGGAAGACCCAGTACTTC
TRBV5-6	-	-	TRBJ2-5	CASSLRGSGRETQYF	TGTGCCAGCAGCTTGCGAGGTTCGGGGAGGGAGACCCAGTACTTC
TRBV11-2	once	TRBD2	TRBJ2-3	CASRTSAFLDTQYF	TGTGCCAGCAGAACTAGCGCTTTCTTGGATACGCAGTATTTT
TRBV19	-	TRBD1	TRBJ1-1	CASSIWRTGATEAFF	TGTGCCAGTAGTATATGGAGGACAGGGGCAACTGAAGCTTTCTTT
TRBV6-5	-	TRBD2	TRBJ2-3	CASSYRGGLSTDTQYF	TGTGCCAGCAGTTACCGGGGGGGGCTTAGCACAGATACGCAGTATTTT
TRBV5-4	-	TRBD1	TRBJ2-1	CASSLGDRPYNEQFF	TGTGCCAGCAGCTTGGGGGACAGGCCCTACAATGAGCAGTTCTTC
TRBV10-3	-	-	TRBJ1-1	CAISDGKSGNTEAFF	TGTGCCATCAGTGATGGAAAATCGGGGAACACTGAAGCTTTCTTT
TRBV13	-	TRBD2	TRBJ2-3	CASSPRTSGTDTQYF	TGTGCCAGCAGCCCTCGGACTAGCGGCACAGATACGCAGTATTTT
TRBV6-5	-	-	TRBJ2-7	CASSTEAGALYEQYF	TGTGCCAGCAGCACCGAGGCAGGGGCCCTCTACGAGCAGTACTTC
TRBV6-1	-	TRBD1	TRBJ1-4	CASSRQGTNEKLFF	TGTGCCAGCAGTAGACAGGGTACTAATGAAAAACTGTTTTTT
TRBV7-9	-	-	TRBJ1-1	CASSLAGGRTEAFF	TGTGCCAGCAGCTTAGCAGGGGGTCGGACTGAAGCTTTCTTT
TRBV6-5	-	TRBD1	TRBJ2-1	CASSFTGTGYNEQFF	TGTGCCAGCAGTTTCACCGGGACAGGTTACAATGAGCAGTTCTTC